This T cell receptor beta chain was sequenced for a study of blood T cell repertoires in COVID-19. Overall study: COVID-19 samples, acute and convalescent, were from the United States, Italy and Spain.

Authors' data handling: Scientists estimated how many nucleated cells there were by amplifying reference gene primers. The assay was immunoSEQ multiplex PCR, and TCRdb's table has in-frame clones only and misses some. That table supplies the V and J calls and clone size; D and trimming were determined from the DNA. The table has about 350,000 clones, around 88% seen once. Enrollment of patients from Seattle took place during active infection, with longitudinal follow-up. The source is a woman aged 55-75 years with COVID-19, enrolled during active disease. The specimen was peripheral blood.

The CDR3 reads CASSPQGEETQYF. The CDR3 DNA is TGTGCCAGCAGCCCACAGGGAGAAGAGACCCAGTACTTC. The chain uses TRBV6-5 and TRBJ2-5, with a possible D match to TRBD1 (6 bases). The germline CDR1 and CDR2 sequences are MNHEY and SVGAGI. V was cut by 6 bases and J by 3 bases, with 11 bases left in between. The CDR3 is 13 residues long.